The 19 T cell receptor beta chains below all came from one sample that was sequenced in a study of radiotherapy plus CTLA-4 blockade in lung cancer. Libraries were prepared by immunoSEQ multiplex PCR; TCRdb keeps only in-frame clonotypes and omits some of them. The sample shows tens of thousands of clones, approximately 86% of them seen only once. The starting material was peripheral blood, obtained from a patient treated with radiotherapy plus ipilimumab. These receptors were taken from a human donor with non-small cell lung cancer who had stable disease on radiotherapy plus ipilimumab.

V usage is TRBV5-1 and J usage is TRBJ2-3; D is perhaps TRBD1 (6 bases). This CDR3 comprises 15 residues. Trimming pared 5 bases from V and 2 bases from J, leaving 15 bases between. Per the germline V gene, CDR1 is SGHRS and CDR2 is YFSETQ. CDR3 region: CASRNRAGFTDTQYF. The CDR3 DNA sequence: TGCGCCAGCAGGAACAGGGCAGGGTTCACAGATACGCAGTATTTT.

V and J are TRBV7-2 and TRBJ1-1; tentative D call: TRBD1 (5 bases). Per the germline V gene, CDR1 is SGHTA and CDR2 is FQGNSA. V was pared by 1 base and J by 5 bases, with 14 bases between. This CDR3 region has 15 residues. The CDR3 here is CASSLGGWLSTEAFF. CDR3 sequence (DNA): TGTGCCAGCAGCTTAGGGGGCTGGTTATCGACTGAAGCTTTCTTT.

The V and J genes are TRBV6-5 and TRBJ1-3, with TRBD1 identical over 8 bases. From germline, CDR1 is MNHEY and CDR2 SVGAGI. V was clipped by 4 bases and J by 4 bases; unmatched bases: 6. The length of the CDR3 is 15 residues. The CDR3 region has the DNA TGTGCCAGCAGTTTTCAGGGGGCGAGAGGAAACACCATATATTTT. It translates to CASSFQGARGNTIYF.

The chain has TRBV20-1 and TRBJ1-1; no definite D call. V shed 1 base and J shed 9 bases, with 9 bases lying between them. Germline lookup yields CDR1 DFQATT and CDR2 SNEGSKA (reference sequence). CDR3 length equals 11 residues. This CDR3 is CSARVTSQAFF. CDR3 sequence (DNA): TGCAGTGCTAGAGTCACCTCCCAAGCTTTCTTT.

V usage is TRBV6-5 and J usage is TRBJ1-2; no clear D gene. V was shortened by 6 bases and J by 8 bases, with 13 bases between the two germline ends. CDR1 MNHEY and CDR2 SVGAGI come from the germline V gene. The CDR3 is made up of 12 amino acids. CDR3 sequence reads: CASSRSYGGYTF. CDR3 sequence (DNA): TGTGCCAGCAGCCGTAGTTATGGCGGCTACACCTTC.

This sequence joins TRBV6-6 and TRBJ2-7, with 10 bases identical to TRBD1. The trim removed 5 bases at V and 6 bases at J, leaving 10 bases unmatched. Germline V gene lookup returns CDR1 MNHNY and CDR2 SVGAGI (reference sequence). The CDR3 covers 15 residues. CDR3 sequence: CASSGSGQGNVEQYF. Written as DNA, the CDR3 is TGTGCCAGCAGTGGATCGGGACAGGGGAACGTCGAGCAGTACTTC.

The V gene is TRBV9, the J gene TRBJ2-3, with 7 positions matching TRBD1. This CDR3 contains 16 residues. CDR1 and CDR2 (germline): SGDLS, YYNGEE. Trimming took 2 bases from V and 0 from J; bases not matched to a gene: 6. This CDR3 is CASSVRQGGSTDTQYF. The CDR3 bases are TGTGCCAGCAGCGTTCGACAGGGCGGTAGCACAGATACGCAGTATTTT.

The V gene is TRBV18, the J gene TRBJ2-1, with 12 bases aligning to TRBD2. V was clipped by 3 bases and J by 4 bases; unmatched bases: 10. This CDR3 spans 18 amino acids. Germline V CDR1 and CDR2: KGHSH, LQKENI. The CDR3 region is CASSPPGLAGLKYNEQFF. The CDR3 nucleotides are TGTGCCAGCTCACCGCCCGGACTAGCGGGGTTGAAGTACAATGAGCAGTTCTTC.

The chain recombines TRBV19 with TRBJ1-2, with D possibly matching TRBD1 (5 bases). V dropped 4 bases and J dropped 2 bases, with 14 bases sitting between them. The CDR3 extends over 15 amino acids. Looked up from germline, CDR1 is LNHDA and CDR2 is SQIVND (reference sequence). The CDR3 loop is CASSTPRGVNYGYTF. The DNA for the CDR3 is TGTGCCAGTAGTACCCCAAGGGGTGTAAACTATGGCTACACCTTC.

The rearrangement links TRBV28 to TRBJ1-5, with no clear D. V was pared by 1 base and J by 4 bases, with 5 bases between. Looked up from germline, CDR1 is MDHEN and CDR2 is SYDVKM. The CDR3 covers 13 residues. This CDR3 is CASSLLRNQPQHF. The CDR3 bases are TGTGCCAGCAGTTTATTGAGGAATCAGCCCCAGCATTTT.

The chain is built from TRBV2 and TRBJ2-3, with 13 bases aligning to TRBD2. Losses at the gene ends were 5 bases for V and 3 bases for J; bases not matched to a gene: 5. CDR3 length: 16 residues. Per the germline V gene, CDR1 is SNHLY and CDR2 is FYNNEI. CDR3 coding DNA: TGTGCCAGCAGTCCCACTAGCGGGGGGGTTACAGATACGCAGTATTTT. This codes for CASSPTSGGVTDTQYF.

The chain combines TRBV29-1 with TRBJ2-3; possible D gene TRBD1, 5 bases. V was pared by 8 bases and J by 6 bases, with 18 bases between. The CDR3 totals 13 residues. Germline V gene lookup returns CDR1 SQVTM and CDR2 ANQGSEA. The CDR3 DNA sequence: TGCAGCCAATCACAGGATCGTTCCGATACGCAGTATTTT. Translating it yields CSQSQDRSDTQYF.

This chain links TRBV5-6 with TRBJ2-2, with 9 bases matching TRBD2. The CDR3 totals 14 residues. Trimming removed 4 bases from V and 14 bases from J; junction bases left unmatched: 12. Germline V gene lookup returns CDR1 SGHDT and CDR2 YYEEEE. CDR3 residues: CASSTVLAGAPLFF. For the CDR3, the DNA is TGTGCCAGCAGCACGGTTTTAGCGGGGGCCCCTCTGTTTTTT.

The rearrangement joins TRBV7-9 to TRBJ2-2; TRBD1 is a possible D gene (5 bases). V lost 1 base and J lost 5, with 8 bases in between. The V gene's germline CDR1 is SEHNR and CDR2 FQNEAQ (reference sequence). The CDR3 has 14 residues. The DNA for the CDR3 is TGTGCCAGCAGCTTAGGGCAGGGTACCGGGGAGCTGTTTTTT. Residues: CASSLGQGTGELFF.

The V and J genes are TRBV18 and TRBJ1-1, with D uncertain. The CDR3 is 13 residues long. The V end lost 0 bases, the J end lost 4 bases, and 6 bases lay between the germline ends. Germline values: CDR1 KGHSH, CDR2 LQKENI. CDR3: CASSPPFSTEAFF. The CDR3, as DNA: TGTGCCAGCTCACCACCTTTCAGCACTGAAGCTTTCTTT.

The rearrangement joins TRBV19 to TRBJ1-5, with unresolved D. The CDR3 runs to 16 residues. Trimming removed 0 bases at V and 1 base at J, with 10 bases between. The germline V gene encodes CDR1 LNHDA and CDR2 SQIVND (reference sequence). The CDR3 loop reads CASSIDRGGSNQPQHF. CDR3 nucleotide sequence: TGTGCCAGTAGTATAGACCGGGGTGGAAGCAATCAGCCCCAGCATTTT.

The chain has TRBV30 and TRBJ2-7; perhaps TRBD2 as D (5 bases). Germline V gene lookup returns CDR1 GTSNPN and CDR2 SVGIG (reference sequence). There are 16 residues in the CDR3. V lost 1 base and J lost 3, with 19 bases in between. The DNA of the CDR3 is TGTGCCTGGAGTGCATTAGAGAGCGGAACGATCTACGAGCAGTACTTC. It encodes CAWSALESGTIYEQYF.

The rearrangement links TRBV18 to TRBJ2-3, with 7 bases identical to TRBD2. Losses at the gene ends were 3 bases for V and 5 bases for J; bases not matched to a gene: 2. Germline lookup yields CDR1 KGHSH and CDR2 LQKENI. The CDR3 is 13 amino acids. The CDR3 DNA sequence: TGTGCCAGCTCACCGGGACTACGAGATACGCAGTATTTT. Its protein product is CASSPGLRDTQYF.

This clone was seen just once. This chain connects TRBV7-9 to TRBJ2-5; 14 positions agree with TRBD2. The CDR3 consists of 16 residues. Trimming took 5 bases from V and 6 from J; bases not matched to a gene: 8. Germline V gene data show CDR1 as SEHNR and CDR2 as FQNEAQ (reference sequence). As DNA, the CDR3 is TGTGCCAGCAGCCCCGGGACTAGCGGGAGCTTGAAGACCCAGTACTTC. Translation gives CASSPGTSGSLKTQYF.